Listed below are T cell receptor beta chains from one sample, sequenced in a study of blood T cell dynamics during melanoma immunotherapy. Assay: immunoSEQ multiplex PCR; the TCRdb copy retains only in-frame clones and omits some. This sample has about 8,000 clones, with roughly four fifths found just once. This material consisted of blood, taken from a patient treated with checkpoint blockade. The receptors come from a human donor with melanoma. Each CDR3 is given without its conserved first and last residue.

v_gene: TRBV11-3
j_gene: TRBJ2-1
CDR3aa: ASSLDVGPGDEQF

v_gene: TRBV5-1
j_gene: TRBJ1-1
CDR3aa: ASSFQGEDTEAF

v_gene: TRBV15
j_gene: TRBJ2-2
CDR3aa: ATSRGLRGTGELF

v_gene: TRBV6-6
j_gene: TRBJ1-1
CDR3aa: ASSGQGGNTEAF

v_gene: TRBV11-2
j_gene: TRBJ2-4
CDR3aa: ASSLGRTSGAIQY

v_gene: TRBV6-5
j_gene: TRBJ2-7
CDR3aa: ATRALTGISYEQY

v_gene: TRBV6-1
j_gene: TRBJ2-3
CDR3aa: ASSEVNGGGTDTQY

v_gene: TRBV27
j_gene: TRBJ2-3
CDR3aa: ASSPYSTDTQY

v_gene: TRBV7-6
j_gene: TRBJ2-2
CDR3aa: ASSRGPGELF

v_gene: TRBV6-5
j_gene: TRBJ1-1
CDR3aa: ASSQPENTEAF

v_gene: TRBV30
j_gene: TRBJ1-2
CDR3aa: AWSASGQHNYGYT

v_gene: TRBV15
j_gene: TRBJ2-1
CDR3aa: ATSRDGGIDEQF

v_gene: TRBV20-1
j_gene: TRBJ1-2
CDR3aa: SARGTEGYT

v_gene: TRBV11-2
j_gene: TRBJ2-5
CDR3aa: ASSLELAGLLQETQY

v_gene: TRBV12-5
j_gene: TRBJ1-2
CDR3aa: ASGFTWHGYT

v_gene: TRBV10-2
j_gene: TRBJ1-5
CDR3aa: ASSDGGRNQPQH

v_gene: TRBV5-8
j_gene: TRBJ2-1
CDR3aa: ASSMKGANEQF

v_gene: TRBV23-1
j_gene: TRBJ1-6
CDR3aa: ASPTPPRERVSYNSPLH

v_gene: TRBV5-8
j_gene: TRBJ1-1
CDR3aa: ASSLDSDTEAF

v_gene: TRBV27
j_gene: TRBJ1-3
CDR3aa: ASRLSSGNTIY

v_gene: TRBV19
j_gene: TRBJ2-1
CDR3aa: ASSILAGRNEQF

v_gene: TRBV7-3
j_gene: TRBJ2-2
CDR3aa: ASSWTDSNTGELF

v_gene: TRBV6-1
j_gene: TRBJ1-6
CDR3aa: ASTSSGTRLSPLH

v_gene: TRBV6-1
j_gene: TRBJ2-3
CDR3aa: ASSLAGGPTDTQY

v_gene: TRBV7-4
j_gene: TRBJ1-1
CDR3aa: ASSSRGERWTEAF

v_gene: TRBV7-8
j_gene: TRBJ2-1
CDR3aa: ASSLGIFNEQF

v_gene: TRBV6-6
j_gene: TRBJ2-2
CDR3aa: ASSTTNTGELF

v_gene: TRBV5-8
j_gene: TRBJ2-1
CDR3aa: ASSLNRLNEQF

v_gene: TRBV2
j_gene: TRBJ1-3
CDR3aa: ASSLSTGTGRNTIY

v_gene: TRBV6-1
j_gene: TRBJ2-7
CDR3aa: AAHPGQGIEQY

v_gene: TRBV7-8
j_gene: TRBJ2-7
CDR3aa: ASSRSDSSYEQY

v_gene: TRBV28
j_gene: TRBJ1-5
CDR3aa: ASSFFRPSYSNQPQH

v_gene: TRBV4-1
j_gene: TRBJ2-7
CDR3aa: ASSQEFMGRGDYEQY

v_gene: TRBV2
j_gene: NA
CDR3aa: ASSAVAGGTGEQY

v_gene: TRBV7-3
j_gene: TRBJ1-3
CDR3aa: ASSLGGISGNTIY

v_gene: TRBV29-1
j_gene: TRBJ1-1
CDR3aa: SVDGQSDTEAF

v_gene: TRBV6-1
j_gene: TRBJ1-2
CDR3aa: ASSERSASYGYT

v_gene: TRBV7-8
j_gene: TRBJ1-2
CDR3aa: ASSSRGGTGGGYT

v_gene: TRBV5-4
j_gene: TRBJ2-1
CDR3aa: ASSLSTLGQGLREQF

v_gene: TRBV28
j_gene: TRBJ1-5
CDR3aa: ASSPRQGPQH

v_gene: TRBV19
j_gene: TRBJ1-2
CDR3aa: ASSNRGDYGYT

v_gene: TRBV2
j_gene: TRBJ2-1
CDR3aa: ASSGERVYNEQF

v_gene: TRBV6-1
j_gene: TRBJ2-7
CDR3aa: ASSLQGASYEQY

v_gene: TRBV6-5
j_gene: TRBJ1-6
CDR3aa: ASSPPGGRNSPLH

v_gene: TRBV18
j_gene: TRBJ1-1
CDR3aa: ASSHTGQGAIGGAF

v_gene: TRBV10-2
j_gene: TRBJ1-3
CDR3aa: ASRDGNTIY

v_gene: TRBV7-3
j_gene: TRBJ1-1
CDR3aa: ASSLGGGATTEAF